This T cell receptor beta chain is drawn from a study of T-cell memory formation after mild COVID-19. Study context: Clusters were largely donor specific. General study results and limits: Shrinking CD4+ clones were chiefly CM and EM; CD8+ ones were chiefly EMRA. Whereas later expanders leaned CD4+, clones contracting day 15 to 85 showed a balanced CD4/CD8 makeup.

TCRdb fed the 5' RACE reads into MiXCR, producing one record per CDR3 protein. This table holds approximately 560,000 distinct CDR3 sequences, about 18% found once. This clonotype appeared many times. Its antigen remains unknown. Sequenced: PBMCs or a T cell subset sorted from them (not recorded which). This TCR was sampled from an adult woman who had mild COVID-19 (a few samples of this study predate the infection). Cell type and time point are not known.

The CDR3: CASSQDPAGGPGYEQYF. As DNA, the CDR3 is TGCGCCAGCAGCCAAGATCCCGCGGGAGGGCCTGGCTACGAGCAGTACTTC. The chain combines TRBV4-3 with TRBJ2-7, with 9 bases identical to TRBD2. Germline assignment: CDR1 LGHNA and CDR2 YSLEER. The CDR3 has 17 residues. V lost 0 bases and J lost 3; bases outside the gene matches: 9.